This T cell receptor beta chain was identified during a study of CD8 T cells in ankylosing spondylitis. V dropped 5 bases and J dropped 0 bases, with 14 bases sitting between them. The CDR3 has 16 residues. Germline loops: CDR1 MNHEY, CDR2 SMNVEV (reference sequence). Via MiXCR, TCRdb re-called the 5' RACE reads, giving one row per CDR3 protein. This table holds over 95,000 distinct CDR3 sequences, 7.5% to 9% found once. This clonotype was counted ten times or more. The sample comprised blood, either unsorted or a sorted T cell fraction (not recorded which). The rearrangement links TRBV27 to TRBJ1-5, with a weak D call TRBD1 (6 bases). The source is a male donor with ankylosing spondylitis or in good health (not recorded which). The CDR3 loop reads CASSKRGQFSNQPQHF. The CDR3 bases are TGTGCCAGCAGTAAAAGAGGACAGTTTAGCAATCAGCCCCAGCATTTT.